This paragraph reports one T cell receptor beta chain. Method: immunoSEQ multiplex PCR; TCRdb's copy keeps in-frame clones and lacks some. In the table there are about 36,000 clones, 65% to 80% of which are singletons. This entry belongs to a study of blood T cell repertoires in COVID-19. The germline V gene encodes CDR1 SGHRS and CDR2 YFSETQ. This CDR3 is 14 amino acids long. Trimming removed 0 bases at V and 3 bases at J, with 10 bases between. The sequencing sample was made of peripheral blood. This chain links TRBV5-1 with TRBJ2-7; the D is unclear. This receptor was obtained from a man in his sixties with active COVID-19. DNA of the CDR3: TGCGCCAGCAGCTTGGGCGGTTCCGACTACGAGCAGTACTTC. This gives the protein CASSLGGSDYEQYF.